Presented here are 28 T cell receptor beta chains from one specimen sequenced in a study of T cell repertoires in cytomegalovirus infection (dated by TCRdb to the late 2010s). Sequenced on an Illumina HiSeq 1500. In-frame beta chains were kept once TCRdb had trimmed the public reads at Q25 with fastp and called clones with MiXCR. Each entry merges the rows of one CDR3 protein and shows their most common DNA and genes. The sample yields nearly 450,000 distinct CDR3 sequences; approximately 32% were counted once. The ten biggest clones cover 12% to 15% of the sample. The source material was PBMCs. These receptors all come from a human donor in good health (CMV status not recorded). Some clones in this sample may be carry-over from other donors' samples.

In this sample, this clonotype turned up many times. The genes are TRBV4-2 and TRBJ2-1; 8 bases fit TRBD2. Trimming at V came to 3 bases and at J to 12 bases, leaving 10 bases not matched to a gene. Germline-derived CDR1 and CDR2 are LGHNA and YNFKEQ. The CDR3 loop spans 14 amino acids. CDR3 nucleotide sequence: TGTGCCAGCAGCCAGGATGGGCGCGGGGGGATGCAGTTCTTC. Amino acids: CASSQDGRGGMQFF.

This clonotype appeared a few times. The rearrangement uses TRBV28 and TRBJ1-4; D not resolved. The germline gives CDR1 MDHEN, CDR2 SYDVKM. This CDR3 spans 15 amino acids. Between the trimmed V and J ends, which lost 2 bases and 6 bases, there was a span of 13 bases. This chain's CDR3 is CASSLALRLDEKLFF. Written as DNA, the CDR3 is TGTGCCAGCAGTTTAGCTCTCCGGCTGGATGAAAAACTGTTTTTT.

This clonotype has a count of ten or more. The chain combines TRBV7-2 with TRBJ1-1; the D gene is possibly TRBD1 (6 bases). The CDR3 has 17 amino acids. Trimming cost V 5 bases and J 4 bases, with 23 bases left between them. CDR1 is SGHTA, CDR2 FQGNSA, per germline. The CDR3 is CASSNYLIPGAPTEAFF. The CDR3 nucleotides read TGTGCCAGCAGCAACTACCTAATACCAGGGGCCCCCACTGAAGCTTTCTTT.

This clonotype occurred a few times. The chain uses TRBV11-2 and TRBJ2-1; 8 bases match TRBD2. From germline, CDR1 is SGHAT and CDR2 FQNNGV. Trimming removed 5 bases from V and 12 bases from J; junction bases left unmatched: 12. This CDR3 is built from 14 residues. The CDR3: CASSGRLAGTGQFF. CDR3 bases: TGTGCCAGCAGCGGGAGGCTAGCGGGTACGGGGCAGTTCTTC. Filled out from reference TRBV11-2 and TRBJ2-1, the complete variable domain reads EAGVAQSPRYKIIEKRQSVAFWCNPISGHATLYWYQQILGQGPKLLIQFQNNGVVDDSQLPKDRFSAERLKGVDSTLKIQPAKLEDSAVYLCASSGRLAGTGQFFGPGTRLTVL.

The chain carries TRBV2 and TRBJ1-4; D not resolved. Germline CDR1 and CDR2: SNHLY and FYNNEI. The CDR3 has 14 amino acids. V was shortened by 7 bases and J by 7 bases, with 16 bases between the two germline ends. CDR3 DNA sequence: TGTGCCAGCAATGGGTTGAGGCAGTCTGAAAAACTGTTTTTT. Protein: CASNGLRQSEKLFF.

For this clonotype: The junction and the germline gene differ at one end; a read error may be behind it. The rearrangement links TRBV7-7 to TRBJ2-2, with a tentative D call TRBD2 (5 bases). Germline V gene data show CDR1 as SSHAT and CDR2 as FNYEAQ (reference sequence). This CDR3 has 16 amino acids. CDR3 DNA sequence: TGTGCCAGCAGCTTATTTATCGACACCAACACCGGGGATCTGTTTTTT. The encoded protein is CASSLFIDTNTGDLFF.

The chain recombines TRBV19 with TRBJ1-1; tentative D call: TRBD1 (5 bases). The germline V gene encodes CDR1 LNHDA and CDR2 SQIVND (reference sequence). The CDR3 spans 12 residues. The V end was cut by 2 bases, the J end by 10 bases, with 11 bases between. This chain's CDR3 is CASSIRGGRAFF. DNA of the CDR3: TGTGCCAGTAGTATAAGGGGAGGGCGAGCTTTCTTT.

CDR3 protein: CASSSDSLANTEAFF. CDR3 bases: TGTGCCAGCAGCTCCGACAGCCTAGCGAACACTGAAGCTTTCTTT. The chain couples TRBV11-2 to TRBJ1-1, with D perhaps matching TRBD1 (5 bases). Germline V gene lookup returns CDR1 SGHAT and CDR2 FQNNGV. This CDR3 contains 15 residues. V dropped 4 bases and J dropped 1 base, with 13 bases sitting between them.

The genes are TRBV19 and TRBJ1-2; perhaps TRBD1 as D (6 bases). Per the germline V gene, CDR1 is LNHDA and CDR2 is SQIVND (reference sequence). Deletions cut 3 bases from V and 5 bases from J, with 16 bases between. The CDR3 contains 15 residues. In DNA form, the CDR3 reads TGTGCCAGTAGTATGGGTGGACAGTCACATTATGGCTACACCTTC. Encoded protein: CASSMGGQSHYGYTF.

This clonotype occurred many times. CDR3 coding DNA: TGTGCCAGCAGCTTAAGGGTACCGACTATTAACTATGGCTACACCTTC. Translated, it gives CASSLRVPTINYGYTF. This chain uses TRBV7-2 with TRBJ1-2; D is uncertain. Germline CDR1 SGHTA, CDR2 FQGNSA. The CDR3 is made up of 16 amino acids. Trimming stripped 2 bases from V and 1 base from J, with 14 bases between. The full variable domain, completed using reference TRBV7-2 and TRBJ1-2, is GAGVSQSPSNKVTEKGKDVELRCDPISGHTALYWYRQSLGQGLEFLIYFQGNSAPDKSGLPSDRFSAERTGGSVSTLTIQRTQQEDSAVYLCASSLRVPTINYGYTFGSGTRLTVV.

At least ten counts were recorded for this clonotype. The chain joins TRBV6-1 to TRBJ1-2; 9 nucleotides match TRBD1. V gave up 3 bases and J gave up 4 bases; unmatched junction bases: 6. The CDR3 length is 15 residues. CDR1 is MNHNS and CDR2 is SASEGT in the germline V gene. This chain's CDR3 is CASSDPGQGRYGYTF. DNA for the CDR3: TGTGCCAGCAGTGATCCGGGACAGGGTCGCTATGGCTACACCTTC.

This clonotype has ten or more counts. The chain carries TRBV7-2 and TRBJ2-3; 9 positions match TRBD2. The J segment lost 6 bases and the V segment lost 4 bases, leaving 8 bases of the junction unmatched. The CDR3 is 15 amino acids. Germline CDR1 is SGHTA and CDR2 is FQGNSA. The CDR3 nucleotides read TGTGCCAGCAGCTGGGTGGTAGCGGGGGCTGATACGCAGTATTTT. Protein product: CASSWVVAGADTQYF.

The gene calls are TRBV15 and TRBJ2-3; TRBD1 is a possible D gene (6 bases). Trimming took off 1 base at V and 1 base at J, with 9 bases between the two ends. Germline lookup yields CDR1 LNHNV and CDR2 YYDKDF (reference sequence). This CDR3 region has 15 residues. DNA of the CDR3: TGTGCCACCAGCAGAGCAGGGGTCGGCACAGATACGCAGTATTTT. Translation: CATSRAGVGTDTQYF.

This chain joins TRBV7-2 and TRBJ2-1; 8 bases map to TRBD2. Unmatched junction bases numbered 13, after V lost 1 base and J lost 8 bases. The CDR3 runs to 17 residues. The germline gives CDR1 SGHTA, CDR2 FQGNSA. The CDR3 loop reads CASSLGPRGGRFDEQFF. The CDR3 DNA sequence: TGTGCCAGCAGCTTAGGCCCCCGGGGGGGCCGGTTCGATGAGCAGTTCTTC.

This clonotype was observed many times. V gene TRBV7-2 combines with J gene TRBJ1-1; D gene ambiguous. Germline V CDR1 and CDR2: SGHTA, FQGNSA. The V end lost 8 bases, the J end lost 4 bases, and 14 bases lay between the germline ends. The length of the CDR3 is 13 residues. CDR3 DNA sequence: TGTGCCAGCCGCCTAGGGAAGACCACTGAAGCTTTCTTT. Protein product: CASRLGKTTEAFF.

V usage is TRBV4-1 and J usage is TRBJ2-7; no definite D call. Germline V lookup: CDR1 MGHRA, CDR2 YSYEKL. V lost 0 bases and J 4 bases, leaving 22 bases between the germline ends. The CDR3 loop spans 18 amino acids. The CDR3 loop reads CASSQDLVGSLGKYEQYF. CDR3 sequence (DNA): TGCGCCAGCAGCCAAGATTTAGTTGGGTCCCTGGGGAAATACGAGCAGTACTTC.

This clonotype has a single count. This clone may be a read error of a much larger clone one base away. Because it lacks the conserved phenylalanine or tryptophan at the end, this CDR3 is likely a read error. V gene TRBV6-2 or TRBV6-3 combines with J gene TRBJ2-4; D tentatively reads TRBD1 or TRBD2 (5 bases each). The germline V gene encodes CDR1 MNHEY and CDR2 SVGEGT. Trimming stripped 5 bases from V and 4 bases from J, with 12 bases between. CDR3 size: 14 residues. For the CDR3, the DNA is TGTGCCAGCAGTCCGTCGGGACGGAAAAACATTCAGTACTTA. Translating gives CASSPSGRKNIQYL.

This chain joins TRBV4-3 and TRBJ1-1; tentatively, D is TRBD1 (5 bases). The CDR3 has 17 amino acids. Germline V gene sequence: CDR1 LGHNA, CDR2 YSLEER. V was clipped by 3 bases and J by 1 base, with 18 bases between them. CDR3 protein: CASSHLLGGAENTEAFF. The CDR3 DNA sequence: TGCGCCAGCAGCCACCTCTTGGGAGGGGCAGAGAACACTGAAGCTTTCTTT.

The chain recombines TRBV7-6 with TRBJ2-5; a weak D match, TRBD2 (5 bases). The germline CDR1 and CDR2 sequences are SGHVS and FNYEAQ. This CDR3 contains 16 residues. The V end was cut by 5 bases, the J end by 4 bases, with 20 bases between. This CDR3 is CASSLARETRRETQYF. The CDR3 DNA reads TGTGCCAGCAGCCTCGCGAGGGAAACTCGGCGAGAGACCCAGTACTTC.

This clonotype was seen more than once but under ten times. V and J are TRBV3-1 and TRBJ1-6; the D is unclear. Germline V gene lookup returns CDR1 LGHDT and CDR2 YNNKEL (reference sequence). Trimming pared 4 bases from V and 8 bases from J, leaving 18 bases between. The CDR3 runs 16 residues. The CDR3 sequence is CASSPSPGLRDSPLHF. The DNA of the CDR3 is TGTGCCAGCAGCCCCAGCCCGGGGTTACGGGATTCACCCCTCCACTTT.

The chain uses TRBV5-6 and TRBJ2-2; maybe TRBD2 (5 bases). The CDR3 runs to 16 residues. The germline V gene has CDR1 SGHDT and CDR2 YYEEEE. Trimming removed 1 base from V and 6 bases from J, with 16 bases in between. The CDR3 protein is CASSLYSADLAGELFF. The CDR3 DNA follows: TGTGCCAGCAGCTTGTATAGCGCTGACCTAGCCGGGGAGCTGTTTTTT.

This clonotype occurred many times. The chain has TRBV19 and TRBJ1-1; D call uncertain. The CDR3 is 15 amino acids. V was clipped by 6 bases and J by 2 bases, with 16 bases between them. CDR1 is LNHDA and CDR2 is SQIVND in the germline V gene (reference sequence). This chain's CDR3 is CASRVDRAVNTEAFF. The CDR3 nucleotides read TGTGCCAGTAGGGTTGATCGGGCAGTCAACACTGAAGCTTTCTTT.

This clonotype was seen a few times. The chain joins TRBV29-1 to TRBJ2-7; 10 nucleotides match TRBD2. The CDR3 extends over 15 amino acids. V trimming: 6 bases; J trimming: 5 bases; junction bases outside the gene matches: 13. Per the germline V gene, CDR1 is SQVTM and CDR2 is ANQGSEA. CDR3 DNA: TGCAGCGTCGCCACTGGCCTAGCGGGGGCCCACGAGCAGTACTTC. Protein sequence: CSVATGLAGAHEQYF.

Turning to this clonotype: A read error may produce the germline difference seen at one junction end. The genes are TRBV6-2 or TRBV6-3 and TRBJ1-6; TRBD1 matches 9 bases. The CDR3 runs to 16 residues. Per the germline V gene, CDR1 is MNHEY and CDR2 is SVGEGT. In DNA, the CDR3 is TGTTCCAGCAGTGGGACAGGGTTCGCCTATAATTCACCCCTCCACTTT. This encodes CSSSGTGFAYNSPLHF.

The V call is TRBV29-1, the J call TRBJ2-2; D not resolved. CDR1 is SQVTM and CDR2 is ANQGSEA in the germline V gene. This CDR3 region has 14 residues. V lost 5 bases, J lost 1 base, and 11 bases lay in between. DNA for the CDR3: TGCAGCGTTAGGACGGCGCAGAACACCGGGGAGCTGTTTTTT. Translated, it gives CSVRTAQNTGELFF.

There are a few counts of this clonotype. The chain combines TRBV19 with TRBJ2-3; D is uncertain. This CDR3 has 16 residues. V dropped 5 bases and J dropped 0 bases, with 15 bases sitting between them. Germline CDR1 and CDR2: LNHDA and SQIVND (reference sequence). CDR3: CASSRTTVPSTDTQYF. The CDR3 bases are TGTGCCAGTAGTCGGACGACTGTTCCTAGCACAGATACGCAGTATTTT.

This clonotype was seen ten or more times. The CDR3 protein is CASSSAILNTQYF. CDR3 coding DNA: TGTGCCAGCAGTTCGGCCATTTTAAATACGCAGTATTTT. The J gene is TRBJ2-3, the V gene TRBV12-3 or TRBV12-4, with D hard to call. Trimming stripped 4 bases from V and 7 bases from J, with 12 bases between. This CDR3 spans 13 amino acids.

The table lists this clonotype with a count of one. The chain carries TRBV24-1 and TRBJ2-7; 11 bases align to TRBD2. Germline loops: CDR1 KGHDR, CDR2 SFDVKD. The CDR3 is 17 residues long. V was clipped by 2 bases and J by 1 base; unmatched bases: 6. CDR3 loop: CATSDSSLAGGSYEQYF. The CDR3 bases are TGTGCCACCAGTGATTCTTCGCTAGCGGGGGGATCCTACGAGCAGTACTTC.